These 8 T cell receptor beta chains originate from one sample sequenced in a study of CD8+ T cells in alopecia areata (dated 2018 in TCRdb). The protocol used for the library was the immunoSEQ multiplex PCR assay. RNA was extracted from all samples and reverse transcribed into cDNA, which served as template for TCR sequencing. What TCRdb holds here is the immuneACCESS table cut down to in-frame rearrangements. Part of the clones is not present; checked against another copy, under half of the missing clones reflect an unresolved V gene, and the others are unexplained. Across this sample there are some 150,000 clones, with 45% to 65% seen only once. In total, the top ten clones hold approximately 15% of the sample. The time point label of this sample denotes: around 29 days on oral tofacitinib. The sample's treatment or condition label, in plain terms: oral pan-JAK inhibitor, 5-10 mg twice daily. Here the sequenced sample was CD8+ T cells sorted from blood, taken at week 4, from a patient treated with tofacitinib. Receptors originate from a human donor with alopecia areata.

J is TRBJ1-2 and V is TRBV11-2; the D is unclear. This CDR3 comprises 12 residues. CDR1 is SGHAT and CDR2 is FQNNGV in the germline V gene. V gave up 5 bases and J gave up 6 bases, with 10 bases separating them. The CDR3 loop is CASSPPPDGYTF. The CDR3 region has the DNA TGTGCCAGCAGCCCACCCCCCGATGGCTACACCTTC. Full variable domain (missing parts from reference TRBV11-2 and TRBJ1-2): EAGVAQSPRYKIIEKRQSVAFWCNPISGHATLYWYQQILGQGPKLLIQFQNNGVVDDSQLPKDRFSAERLKGVDSTLKIQPAKLEDSAVYLCASSPPPDGYTFGSGTRLTVV.

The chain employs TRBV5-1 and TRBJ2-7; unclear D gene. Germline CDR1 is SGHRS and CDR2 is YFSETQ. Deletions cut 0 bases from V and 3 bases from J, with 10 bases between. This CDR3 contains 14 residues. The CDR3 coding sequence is TGCGCCAGCAGCTTGGTCGGCCTGGGCTACGAGCAGTACTTC. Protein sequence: CASSLVGLGYEQYF. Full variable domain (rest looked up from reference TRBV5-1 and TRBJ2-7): KAGVTQTPRYLIKTRGQQVTLSCSPISGHRSVSWYQQTPGQGLQFLFEYFSETQRNKGNFPGRFSGRQFSNSRSEMNVSTLELGDSALYLCASSLVGLGYEQYFGPGTRLTVT.

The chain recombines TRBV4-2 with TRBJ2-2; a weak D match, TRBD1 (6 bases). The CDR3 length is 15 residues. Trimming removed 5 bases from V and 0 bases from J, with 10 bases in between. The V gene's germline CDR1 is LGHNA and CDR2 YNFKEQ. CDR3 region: CASSLGTPNTGELFF. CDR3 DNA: TGTGCCAGCAGCTTAGGGACACCGAACACCGGGGAGCTGTTTTTT.

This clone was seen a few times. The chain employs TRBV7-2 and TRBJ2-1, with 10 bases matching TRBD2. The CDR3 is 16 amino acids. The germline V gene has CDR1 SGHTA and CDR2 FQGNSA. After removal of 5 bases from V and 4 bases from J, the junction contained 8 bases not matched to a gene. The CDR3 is CASSGGLAGAYNEQFF. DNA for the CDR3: TGTGCCAGCAGCGGGGGCCTAGCGGGGGCATACAATGAGCAGTTCTTC.

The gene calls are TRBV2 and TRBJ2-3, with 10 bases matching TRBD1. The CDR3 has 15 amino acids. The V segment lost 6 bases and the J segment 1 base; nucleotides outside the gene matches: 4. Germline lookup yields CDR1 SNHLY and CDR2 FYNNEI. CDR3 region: CASRSGTGGTDTQYF. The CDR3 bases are TGTGCCAGCAGGTCCGGGACAGGGGGCACAGATACGCAGTATTTT.

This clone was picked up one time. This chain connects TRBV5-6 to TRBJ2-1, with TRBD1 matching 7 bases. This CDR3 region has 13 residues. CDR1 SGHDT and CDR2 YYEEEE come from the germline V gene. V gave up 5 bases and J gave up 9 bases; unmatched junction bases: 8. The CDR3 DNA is TGTGCCAGCAGGCACGGGACAGTTACTGAGCAGTTCTTC. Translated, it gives CASRHGTVTEQFF.

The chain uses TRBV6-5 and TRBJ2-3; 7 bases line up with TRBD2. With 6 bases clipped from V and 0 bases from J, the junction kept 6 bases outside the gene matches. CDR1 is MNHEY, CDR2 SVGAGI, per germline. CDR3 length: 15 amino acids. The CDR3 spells CASRPTSESTDTQYF. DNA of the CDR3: TGTGCCAGCAGACCTACTAGCGAGAGCACAGATACGCAGTATTTT.

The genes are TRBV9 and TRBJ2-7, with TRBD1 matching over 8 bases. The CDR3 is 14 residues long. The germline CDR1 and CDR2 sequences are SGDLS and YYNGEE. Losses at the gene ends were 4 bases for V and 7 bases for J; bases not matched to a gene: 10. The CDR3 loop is CASSPLGQDGEQYF. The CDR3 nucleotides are TGTGCCAGCAGCCCTTTGGGACAGGACGGGGAGCAGTACTTC.